Listed below are T cell receptor beta chains from one sample, sequenced in a study of blood T cells in healthy people across ages. In TCRdb, the 5' RACE reads were re-called with MiXCR into one record per CDR3 protein. Of hundreds of thousands of distinct CDR3 sequences listed, 20% to 25% were seen once; the top ten hold more than 3%. The specimen was blood. These receptors were obtained from a man in his 70s in good health. Each CDR3 is given with its conserved first and last residue. D genes are given only for firm matches. Size is stated for part of the rows, as once, few or many counts, or as a class when the clone is expanded.

TRBJ2-7	.	.	TRBV3-1	TGTGCCAGCGGCCAACATGACGGCTCCTACGAGCAGTACTTC	CASGQHDGSYEQYF
TRBJ2-7	.	few	TRBV6-6	TGTGCCAGCAGTTACTCGATAGGGGTTGGGTACGAGCAGTACTTC	CASSYSIGVGYEQYF
TRBJ2-1	TRBD1	few	TRBV5-6	TGTGCCAGCAGCTTGGGGGACAGGGTCTTCAATGAGCAGTTCTTC	CASSLGDRVFNEQFF
TRBJ1-5	.	.	TRBV28	TGTGCCAGCTCAGCCTTCCAGGCCCAGCATTTT	CASSAFQAQHF
TRBJ2-1	TRBD2	.	TRBV29-1	TGCAGCGTTACTAGCGGGAGATCCCCCTACGATGGGCAGTTCTTC	CSVTSGRSPYDGQFF
TRBJ2-3	.	few	TRBV7-9	TGTGCCAGCAGCTTCCAGGACATTCGGGCGATAGATACGCAGTATTTT	CASSFQDIRAIDTQYF
TRBJ2-2	TRBD1	.	TRBV2	TGTGCCAGCACCGCCGGGACAGGGAACACCGGGGAGCTGTTTTTT	CASTAGTGNTGELFF
TRBJ1-4	.	.	TRBV3-1	TGTGCCAGCAGCCAAGTCTCGGGCCGGGGCACTAATGAAAAACTGTTTTTT	CASSQVSGRGTNEKLFF
TRBJ2-1	.	few	TRBV24-1	TGTGCCACCAGTGCAGGGGATGGGGTCCACAATGAGCAGTTCTTC	CATSAGDGVHNEQFF
TRBJ2-7	TRBD2	.	TRBV4-3	TGCGCCAGCAGCCAAGATGGGCGAGCGGGATGGTCCTACGAGCAGTACTTC	CASSQDGRAGWSYEQYF
TRBJ2-1	TRBD2	.	TRBV4-1	TGCGCCAGCAGCCAAGAAACTAGCGGGGTCTATGAGCAGTTCTTC	CASSQETSGVYEQFF
TRBJ2-1	TRBD2	few	TRBV20-1	TGCAGTGCGCCACGACTGCTTGCTAGCGGGGGGGTTAATGAGCAGTTCTTC	CSAPRLLASGGVNEQFF
TRBJ2-7	TRBD1	.	TRBV12-3/TRBV12-4	TGTGCCAGCAGTACCCGGGACAGCTTCCCCTACGAGCAGTACTTC	CASSTRDSFPYEQYF
TRBJ2-7	TRBD2	few	TRBV12-3/TRBV12-4	TGTGCCAGCAGGCATAGCGGGACTACCTACGAGCAGTACTTC	CASRHSGTTYEQYF
TRBJ1-5	.	.	TRBV9	TGTGCCAGCAGCGCAGGACATGAGAGCAATCAGCCCCAGCATTTT	CASSAGHESNQPQHF
TRBJ1-5	.	few	TRBV14	TGTGCCAGCAACCAAGACGCGGGGGGGAGATTGCATTTT	CASNQDAGGRLHF
TRBJ1-1	.	.	TRBV15	TGTGCCACCAGCAGAGATCCTACACGAGTGAACACTGAAGCTTTCTTT	CATSRDPTRVNTEAFF
TRBJ2-3	.	.	TRBV25-1	TGTGCCAGGTTCGGGGCTTCTAGCACAGATACGCAGTATTTT	CARFGASSTDTQYF
TRBJ2-2	TRBD1	many	TRBV5-1	TGTGCCAGCAGCTTAGGACAGGGGAACACCGGGGAGCTGTTTTTT	CASSLGQGNTGELFF
TRBJ1-1	.	few	TRBV10-1	TGCGCCAGCAGTGAAGACCCCGGACGGCCTAACACTGAAGCTTTCTTT	CASSEDPGRPNTEAFF
TRBJ2-5	.	.	TRBV5-1	TGCGCCAGCAGCTTTGGGGGGATTATCCGAGAGACCCAGTACTTC	CASSFGGIIRETQYF
TRBJ2-1	TRBD2	many	TRBV20-1	TGCAGTGCTAGCGGGAGGGGCTCCTACAATGAGCAGTTCTTC	CSASGRGSYNEQFF
TRBJ2-7	TRBD1	.	TRBV29-1	TGCAGCGTACTCGGGACAGACTACGAGCAGTACTTC	CSVLGTDYEQYF
TRBJ2-3	TRBD1	few	TRBV5-1	TGCGCCAGCAGCCCAGGACTCAGGGGGCAGTCTACTAGCACAGATACGCAGTATTTT	CASSPGLRGQSTSTDTQYF
TRBJ2-1	TRBD2	.	TRBV7-9	TGTGCCAGCAGCTTGCGGGAGACCTACAATGAGCAGTTCTTC	CASSLRETYNEQFF
TRBJ2-5	.	.	TRBV12-3/TRBV12-4	TGTGCCAGCAGTGCGGGACACAAAGAGACCCAGTACTTC	CASSAGHKETQYF
TRBJ2-7	.	few	TRBV5-1	TGCGCCAGCAGCTGGACGACCGGTTACGAGCAGTACTTC	CASSWTTGYEQYF
TRBJ2-5	.	.	TRBV6-1	TGTGCCAGCAGCCCTATTTTGCGGGCTGGAGAGACCCAGTACTTC	CASSPILRAGETQYF
TRBJ2-1	TRBD2	.	TRBV7-9	TGTGGCAGCAGCACTAGCGGGAGGTCCTACAATGAGCAGTTCTTC	CGSSTSGRSYNEQFF
TRBJ2-7	.	.	TRBV12-3/TRBV12-4	TGTGCCAGCAGTCGGGAACGGGAGATCTCCTACGAGCAGTACTTC	CASSREREISYEQYF
TRBJ2-3	.	.	TRBV5-1	TGCGCCAGCAGAACGCTCGAGCGCACAGATACGCAGTATTTT	CASRTLERTDTQYF
TRBJ2-5	TRBD2	.	TRBV7-2	TGTGCCAGCAGCTCGAGGACTAGCGGACAGGAGACCCAGTACTTC	CASSSRTSGQETQYF
TRBJ2-7	TRBD1	.	TRBV20-1	TGCAGTGCTAGATACCCCGGGACAGGGTTCGACGAGCAGTACTTC	CSARYPGTGFDEQYF
TRBJ2-6	TRBD1	few	TRBV25-1	TGTGCCAGCAGTGAATACAACAGGGGGAATGATGGGGCCAACGTCCTGACTTTC	CASSEYNRGNDGANVLTF
TRBJ2-3	.	few	TRBV10-3	TGTGCCATCAGTGGCGGCGGGGTTGATACGCAGTATTTT	CAISGGGVDTQYF
TRBJ2-5	TRBD2	.	TRBV27	TGTGCCAGCAAAACCGGGACTAGCGGGACCCAGTACTTC	CASKTGTSGTQYF
TRBJ2-4	.	few	TRBV21-1	TGTGCCAGCAGCAAATCGAGGGCTCAAAACATTCAGTACTTC	CASSKSRAQNIQYF
TRBJ1-2	.	many	TRBV7-3	TGTGCCAGCTCACAAGCGAACTCCTATGGCTACACCTTC	CASSQANSYGYTF
TRBJ2-7	TRBD2	.	TRBV7-9	TGTGCCAGCAGCCCCAGGACTAGCGGGAGTAGCTCCTACGAGCAGTACTTC	CASSPRTSGSSSYEQYF
TRBJ2-1	.	few	TRBV10-3	TGTGCCATCAGTGAAGTTGGTCAGCGACCGCAGTTCTTC	CAISEVGQRPQFF
TRBJ2-7	.	.	TRBV12-3/TRBV12-4	TGTGCCAGCAGTCCAGATGCCGGGGGAAGGTACGAGCAGTACTTC	CASSPDAGGRYEQYF
TRBJ2-1	TRBD2	many	TRBV6-2/TRBV6-3	TGTGCCAGCCGGGGACTAGCGGATTACAATGAGCAGTTCTTC	CASRGLADYNEQFF
TRBJ1-1	.	few	TRBV25-1	TGTGCCAGCAGTGGCCTCGGGGGAGGGACTGAAGCTTTCTTT	CASSGLGGGTEAFF
TRBJ1-4	TRBD1	.	TRBV20-1	TGCAGTGCTAGAGATTCGGGGACAGGGAATGAAAAACTGTTTTTT	CSARDSGTGNEKLFF
TRBJ2-2	TRBD2	.	TRBV9	TGTGCCAGCATGCGGGAGGACACCGGGGAGCTGTTTTTT	CASMREDTGELFF
TRBJ2-7	TRBD2	.	TRBV6-6	TGTGCCAGCAGAACAACTAGCGGGAGGTCCTACGAGCAGTACTTC	CASRTTSGRSYEQYF
TRBJ2-1	.	once	TRBV3-1	TGTGCCAGCAGCCAGACAGGCTCCTACAATGAGCAGTTCTTC	CASSQTGSYNEQFF
TRBJ2-2	.	.	TRBV11-2	TGTGCCAGCAGCTCCCGGGCGAGGGGGACCGGGGAGCTGTTTTTT	CASSSRARGTGELFF
TRBJ2-5	.	.	TRBV5-1	TGCGCCAGCAGCTTGAATGGACGCCCGGCCCAAGAGACCCAGTACTTC	CASSLNGRPAQETQYF